This TCR beta chain was recovered during a study of blood T cell repertoires in COVID-19. This clone was recorded only once. Sequencing was performed with immunoSEQ multiplex PCR; in TCRdb, only in-frame clones are kept and a portion is missing. The repertoire includes a few hundred thousand clones, 80% to 85% of them detected once, and roughly 3% sits in the top ten. Sequencing input: peripheral blood. This receptor was taken from a woman aged 25 to 39 who had recovered from COVID-19.

The CDR3 loop reads CASSPPSSYNEQFF. The CDR3, as DNA: TGTGCCAGCAGCCCTCCGTCCTCCTACAATGAGCAGTTCTTC. The V and J genes are TRBV9 and TRBJ2-1; no clear D. Germline CDR1 is SGDLS and CDR2 is YYNGEE. CDR3 length: 14 amino acids. Trimming left V 4 bases short and J 0 bases short, with 8 bases between.